This T cell receptor beta chain was recovered during a study of brain T cells in children with intractable seizures. Regarding the study as a whole: Pre-surgery blood may have been undersampled, hiding some clones. Only CDR3 sequence similarity suggested viral specificity, without known HCMV serostatus.

Surgery cases with the highest brain T cell transcript signatures were chosen for sequencing. At least one anti-epileptic drug was given before surgery. The data were produced by immunoSEQ multiplex PCR, yet TCRdb's version contains in-frame clones alone and is incomplete. Among about 80,000 clones listed, around 91% were seen once. Per the germline V gene, CDR1 is LGHDT and CDR2 is YNNKEL (reference sequence). The ends lost 3 bases at V and 2 bases at J; junction bases unmatched: 10. CDR3 length: 16 residues. For this clone: Its antigen is currently unknown.

The specimen comprised peripheral blood, sampled at surgery. This sequence was found in a girl aged 2-10 years with Rasmussen encephalitis and intractable seizures. This chain connects TRBV3-1 (or the pseudogene TRBV3-2) to TRBJ2-7, with 7 bases lining up with TRBD2. The CDR3 bases are TGTGCCAGCAGCCAGCGACTTGGGCGGGGGACCTACGAGCAGTACTTC. Protein product: CASSQRLGRGTYEQYF.